These 29 T cell receptor beta chains originate from one sample sequenced in a study of T-cell reconstitution after alpha-beta-depleted transplantation in children. Unique molecular identifiers were incorporated during preparation of the TCRbeta library. TCRdb analysed the PCR reads with MiXCR anew, one entry per CDR3 protein. The repertoire holds more than 300,000 distinct CDR3 sequences, with roughly 15% as singletons. The sample in question was PBMCs, mostly from graft donor cells, obtained 360 days after TCRalphabeta/CD19-depleted stem cell transplant. Receptor source: a male patient aged 2 to 10 who had a stem cell transplant for acute lymphoblastic leukemia, so the T cells may come from the graft donor.

The chain joins TRBV25-1 to TRBJ2-3; no clear D gene. Trimming took off 1 base at V and 2 bases at J, with 7 bases between the two ends. The CDR3 consists of 14 residues. Germline assignment: CDR1 MGHDK and CDR2 SYGVNS. Here the CDR3 DNA reads TGTGCCAGCAGTGAATTCAGGACCACAGATACGCAGTATTTT. The encoded protein is CASSEFRTTDTQYF.

This CDR3 reads CATNGEIEGDEQFF. As DNA, the CDR3 is TGTGCCACCAACGGGGAAATAGAGGGAGATGAGCAGTTCTTC. The J gene is TRBJ2-1, the V gene TRBV2, with D maybe TRBD2 (5 bases). Germline CDR1 and CDR2: SNHLY and FYNNEI. This CDR3 has 14 amino acids. V shed 10 bases and J shed 8 bases, with 21 bases lying between them.

In its sample, this clonotype was seen a few times. This chain links TRBV12-3 or TRBV12-4 with TRBJ1-1, with 7 bases that match TRBD1. The CDR3 is 14 residues long. The ends lost 5 bases at V and 8 bases at J; junction bases unmatched: 11. CDR3 coding DNA: TGTGCCAGCAGTCCGCTCCGGGACAGAGGAGAAGCTTTCTTT. Protein sequence: CASSPLRDRGEAFF.

The CDR3 nucleotides read TGTGCCAGCAGCTCTGGCCGGACAGGGGCCGTAGATACGCAGTATTTT. Amino acids: CASSSGRTGAVDTQYF. This sequence joins TRBV7-3 and TRBJ2-3; 9 nucleotides agree with TRBD1. Per germline, CDR1 SGHTA and CDR2 FQGTGA. This CDR3 region has 16 residues. V shed 4 bases and J 5 bases; nucleotides not matched to a gene: 10.

This clonotype has just a few counts. The rearrangement joins TRBV4-2 to TRBJ2-7; tentatively, D is TRBD1 (5 bases). Germline V gene sequence: CDR1 LGHNA, CDR2 YNFKEQ. The CDR3 runs 16 residues. V lost 2 bases to trimming and J lost 1 base, with 15 bases between them. For the CDR3, the DNA is TGTGCCAGCAGCCAACTCTGGCGGACAAATTCCTACGAGCAGTACTTC. Its protein product is CASSQLWRTNSYEQYF.

V usage is TRBV19 and J usage is TRBJ1-5; TRBD1 matches at 8 bases. Trimming took 1 base from V and 5 from J; bases not matched to a gene: 7. The CDR3 runs 16 residues. The germline V gene has CDR1 LNHDA and CDR2 SQIVND (reference sequence). CDR3 bases: TGTGCCAGTAGTATAGGGACAGGGAGGACCTATCAGCCCCAGCATTTT. Its translation: CASSIGTGRTYQPQHF.

V and J are TRBV27 and TRBJ1-2; 9 positions agree with TRBD1. With V trimmed by 0 bases and J by 4 bases, 6 bases remained unmatched. The CDR3 covers 16 residues. Germline V gene sequence: CDR1 MNHEY, CDR2 SMNVEV (reference sequence). CDR3 coding DNA: TGTGCCAGCAGTTTATCGGGGGGACAGGGATTCTATGGCTACACCTTC. Its translation: CASSLSGGQGFYGYTF.

The chain carries TRBV7-9 and TRBJ2-7, with 9 bases matching TRBD1. Germline V lookup: CDR1 SEHNR, CDR2 FQNEAQ (reference sequence). The CDR3 sequence is 15 residues long. The ends lost 5 bases at V and 3 bases at J; junction bases unmatched: 8. The DNA of the CDR3 is TGTGCCAGCAGCCCACTAGGACAGGGGAACTACGAGCAGTACTTC. Its translation is CASSPLGQGNYEQYF.

There are a few counts of this clonotype. The chain carries TRBV5-5 and TRBJ2-1; 13 positions match TRBD2. CDR3 length: 18 residues. Looked up from germline, CDR1 is SGHKS and CDR2 is YYEKEE (reference sequence). J was trimmed by 6 bases and V by 5 bases; bases with no gene match: 14. The CDR3 DNA follows: TGTGCCAGCAGACCGGGACTAGCGGGAACCTCCAGCCGCAATGAGCAGTTCTTC. Protein product: CASRPGLAGTSSRNEQFF.

The chain combines TRBV7-2 with TRBJ2-4, with TRBD1 matching over 7 bases. The CDR3 loop spans 17 amino acids. Germline-derived CDR1 and CDR2 are SGHTA and FQGNSA. V shed 1 base, J shed 0 bases, and the junction held 6 bases outside the gene matches. In DNA, the CDR3 is TGTGCCAGCAGCTTAGTGGGACAGTCTATAGCCAAAAACATTCAGTACTTC. Protein product: CASSLVGQSIAKNIQYF.

A few counts support this clonotype. The chain combines TRBV20-1 with TRBJ2-6; perhaps TRBD2 as D (6 bases). CDR1 DFQATT and CDR2 SNEGSKA come from the germline V gene (reference sequence). There are 17 residues in the CDR3. Trimming removed 0 bases from V and 4 bases from J, with 16 bases in between. In DNA, the CDR3 is TGCAGTGCTAGAGATTTCAGGAGGGGCCCCGGGGCCAACGTCCTGACTTTC. Protein: CSARDFRRGPGANVLTF.

This clonotype appeared a few times. The V gene is TRBV6-5, the J gene TRBJ2-3, with no clear D. This CDR3 is 18 amino acids long. The germline V gene encodes CDR1 MNHEY and CDR2 SVGAGI. V shed 1 base and J shed 0 bases, with 17 bases lying between them. CDR3 protein: CASSYYSRLTYSTDTQYF. DNA for the CDR3: TGTGCCAGCAGTTACTACTCACGGTTGACTTATAGCACAGATACGCAGTATTTT.

This clonotype was seen a handful of times. The chain carries TRBV6-2 or TRBV6-3 and TRBJ2-4; D is possibly TRBD1 (5 bases). V lost 0 bases to trimming and J lost 1 base, with 10 bases between them. The CDR3 contains 16 residues. Looked up from germline, CDR1 is MNHEY and CDR2 is SVGEGT. The CDR3 region is CASSYSRNRAKNIQYF. CDR3 nucleotides: TGTGCCAGCAGTTACTCTAGGAACAGGGCCAAAAACATTCAGTACTTC.

This clonotype has a handful of counts. This chain joins TRBV10-3 and TRBJ2-5; D possibly corresponds to TRBD2 (6 bases). V was pared by 10 bases and J by 2 bases, with 14 bases between. In germline, CDR1 is ENHRY, CDR2 SYGVKD. The CDR3 has 13 amino acids. In DNA, the CDR3 is TGTGCCACAGCCGCCGGAGGGCAAGAGACCCAGTACTTC. It encodes CATAAGGQETQYF.

The J gene is TRBJ2-5, the V gene TRBV4-3; D gene unclear. Per germline, CDR1 LGHNA and CDR2 YSLEER. V was pared by 0 bases and J by 0 bases, with 8 bases between. This CDR3 spans 15 amino acids. CDR3 region: CASSQDFRYQETQYF. The CDR3 DNA sequence: TGCGCCAGCAGCCAAGATTTCAGGTACCAAGAGACCCAGTACTTC.

This chain uses TRBV30 with TRBJ2-7; unclear D gene. The CDR3 is 13 residues long. CDR1 GTSNPN and CDR2 SVGIG come from the germline V gene (reference sequence). V lost 0 bases and J lost 4, with 10 bases in between. The DNA of the CDR3 is TGTGCCTGGAGTGTACTATCGACATACGAGCAGTACTTC. Protein sequence: CAWSVLSTYEQYF.

This clonotype was picked up a small number of times. V usage is TRBV5-1 and J usage is TRBJ1-1, with TRBD1 matching over 7 bases. The J segment lost 6 bases and the V segment lost 4 bases, leaving 6 bases of the junction unmatched. Looked up from germline, CDR1 is SGHRS and CDR2 is YFSETQ. CDR3 length: 13 residues. CDR3 sequence: CASSRTGRPEAFF. Written as DNA, the CDR3 is TGCGCCAGCAGCCGGACAGGAAGACCTGAAGCTTTCTTT.

The chain is built from TRBV9 and TRBJ2-2, with 7 bases lining up with TRBD1. Germline V gene sequence: CDR1 SGDLS, CDR2 YYNGEE. The CDR3 spans 15 residues. The V gene end was trimmed by 4 bases and the J gene end by 3 bases; junction bases not matched to a gene: 6. The CDR3 DNA reads TGTGCCAGCAGCCCTGACAGGGTATACACCGGGGAGCTGTTTTTT. This sequence encodes CASSPDRVYTGELFF.

This clonotype was counted only a few times. This rearrangement joins TRBV4-3 to TRBJ2-7; D is unclear. CDR3 length equals 14 residues. Germline CDR1 reads LGHNA; CDR2 reads YSLEER. V lost 2 bases and J 1 base, leaving 9 bases between the germline ends. The CDR3 loop is CASSQSWQSYEQYF. The CDR3 nucleotides are TGCGCCAGCAGCCAATCGTGGCAGTCCTACGAGCAGTACTTC.

The rearrangement links TRBV20-1 to TRBJ2-7; 8 bases fit TRBD2. The CDR3 spans 14 residues. Germline values: CDR1 DFQATT, CDR2 SNEGSKA (reference sequence). V gave up 6 bases and J gave up 5 bases; unmatched junction bases: 12. The DNA for the CDR3 is TGCAGTGCCACCGCTGAAGCGGGAGCTCACGAGCAGTACTTC. Amino acids: CSATAEAGAHEQYF.

This clonotype was seen only a few times. V is TRBV5-1 and J is TRBJ2-2; possibly TRBD1 for D (5 bases). Germline assignment: CDR1 SGHRS and CDR2 YFSETQ. This CDR3 comprises 14 residues. Between the trimmed V and J ends, which lost 0 bases and 4 bases, there was a span of 7 bases. The DNA of the CDR3 is TGCGCCAGCAGCTTGGCAGGGCTCACCGGGGAGCTGTTTTTT. Translated, it gives CASSLAGLTGELFF.

This chain links TRBV12-3 or TRBV12-4 with TRBJ2-4; a weak D match, TRBD2 (5 bases). The CDR3 contains 17 residues. The ends were cut back, 5 bases at V and 0 bases at J, with 17 bases in the middle. The CDR3 is CASSPLMRVQAKNIQYF. The DNA of the CDR3 is TGTGCCAGCAGTCCGCTAATGAGGGTCCAAGCCAAAAACATTCAGTACTTC.

The rearrangement joins TRBV29-1 to TRBJ2-7, with 13 bases aligning to TRBD2. V trimming: 8 bases; J trimming: 2 bases; junction bases outside the gene matches: 6. This CDR3 has 14 residues. The germline V gene encodes CDR1 SQVTM and CDR2 ANQGSEA. CDR3 sequence (DNA): TGCAGCCCAGGACTAGCGGGAGCGACCTACGAGCAGTACTTC. Its protein product is CSPGLAGATYEQYF.

The chain couples TRBV28 to TRBJ2-7; TRBD1 aligns across 7 bases. Germline CDR1 is MDHEN and CDR2 is SYDVKM. The trim removed 3 bases at V and 3 bases at J, leaving 11 bases unmatched. The CDR3 runs 16 residues. The chain's CDR3 is CASSFKRGLPNYEQYF. In nucleotides, the CDR3 is TGTGCCAGCAGTTTCAAGAGGGGGCTCCCGAACTACGAGCAGTACTTC.

This clonotype was seen at least ten times. The rearrangement uses TRBV5-1 and TRBJ2-3, with no clear D. Germline CDR1 is SGHRS and CDR2 is YFSETQ. The CDR3 loop spans 15 amino acids. V was pared by 0 bases and J by 4 bases, with 12 bases between. CDR3 amino acids: CASSLGQRRADTQYF. The CDR3 nucleotides are TGCGCCAGCAGCTTGGGGCAGAGACGAGCAGATACGCAGTATTTT.

A few counts support this clonotype. The rearrangement links TRBV5-1 to TRBJ2-7; 7 nucleotides match TRBD1. The CDR3 has 13 amino acids. Germline V lookup: CDR1 SGHRS, CDR2 YFSETQ. Unmatched junction bases numbered 3, after V lost 0 bases and J lost 6 bases. The CDR3 nucleotides are TGCGCCAGCAGCTTGGAGGGGGCGGGCGAGCAGTACTTC. This sequence encodes CASSLEGAGEQYF.

Only a few counts were recorded for this clonotype. This sequence joins TRBV5-1 and TRBJ2-7, with D unclear. V was trimmed by 1 base and J by 1 base, leaving 9 bases between them. The CDR3 runs 14 residues. Germline V gene sequence: CDR1 SGHRS, CDR2 YFSETQ. CDR3 region: CASSLSKGSYEQYF. The CDR3 nucleotides read TGCGCCAGCAGCTTGAGTAAAGGGTCCTACGAGCAGTACTTC.

The chain has TRBV10-3 and TRBJ2-1; D remains ambiguous. This CDR3 has 14 residues. Trimming pared 7 bases from V and 2 bases from J, leaving 12 bases between. Germline V CDR1 and CDR2: ENHRY, SYGVKD. CDR3: CAIIRSLTYNEQFF. CDR3 bases: TGTGCCATCATTAGGAGCCTCACCTACAATGAGCAGTTCTTC.

This clonotype was detected many times. The V gene is TRBV7-8, the J gene TRBJ2-7; D unclear. V was trimmed by 2 bases and J by 2 bases, leaving 4 bases between them. The CDR3 covers 12 residues. Germline V CDR1 and CDR2: SGHVS, FQNEAQ. In DNA, the CDR3 is TGTGCCAGCAGCTTACCTCCCTACGAGCAGTACTTC. Residues: CASSLPPYEQYF.